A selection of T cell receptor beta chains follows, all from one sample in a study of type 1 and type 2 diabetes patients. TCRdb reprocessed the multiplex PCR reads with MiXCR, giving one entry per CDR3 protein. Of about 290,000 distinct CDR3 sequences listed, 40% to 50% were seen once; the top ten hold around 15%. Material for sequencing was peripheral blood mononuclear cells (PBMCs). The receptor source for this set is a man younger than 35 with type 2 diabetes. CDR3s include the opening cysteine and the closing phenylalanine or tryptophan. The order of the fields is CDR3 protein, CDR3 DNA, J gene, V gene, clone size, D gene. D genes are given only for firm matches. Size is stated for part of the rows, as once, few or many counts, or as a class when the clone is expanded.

CAWRGTVIQETQYF	TGTGCCTGGAGGGGGACAGTGATCCAAGAGACCCAGTACTTC	TRBJ2-5	TRBV30	NA	TRBD1
CASSLTGGNTEAFF	TGTGCCAGCAGTCTTACAGGGGGTAATACTGAAGCTTTCTTT	TRBJ1-1	TRBV2	many	TRBD1
CASSVWSTDTQYF	TGTGCCAGCAGCGTATGGAGCACAGATACGCAGTATTTT	TRBJ2-3	TRBV9	NA	NA
CASSLDPTGTGGFLNYGYTF	TGCGCCAGCAGCTTGGACCCGACCGGGACAGGGGGTTTTCTGAACTATGGCTACACCTTC	TRBJ1-2	TRBV5-1	NA	TRBD1
CASSPLKRTVQETQYF	TGTGCCAGCTCACCCCTGAAACGGACGGTCCAAGAGACCCAGTACTTC	TRBJ2-5	TRBV18	once	NA
CSARTGAQMNTEAFF	TGCAGTGCTAGAACCGGGGCCCAAATGAACACTGAAGCTTTCTTT	TRBJ1-1	TRBV20-1	once	NA
CSAPGTGDYGYSYNEQFF	TGCAGTGCACCCGGGACAGGGGATTATGGGTACTCCTACAATGAGCAGTTCTTC	TRBJ2-1	TRBV20-1	NA	TRBD1
CASSLRGLTGEDTDTQYF	TGCGCCAGCAGTTTGCGGGGACTCACGGGAGAGGATACAGATACGCAGTATTTT	TRBJ2-3	TRBV12-3/TRBV12-4	NA	NA
CASSPRTSGSTDTQYF	TGTGCCAGCAGCCCTAGGACTAGCGGAAGCACAGATACGCAGTATTTT	TRBJ2-3	TRBV28	few	TRBD2
CASSLDIGTGQGSTDTQYF	TGTGCCAGCAGTTTAGATATCGGGACGGGACAGGGAAGCACAGATACGCAGTATTTT	TRBJ2-3	TRBV12-3/TRBV12-4	once	TRBD1
CASSVVEGDEQYF	TGTGCCAGCAGCGTAGTGGAGGGTGACGAGCAGTACTTC	TRBJ2-7	TRBV9	NA	NA
CSASKGYSNQPQHF	TGCAGTGCCTCGAAGGGGTATAGCAATCAGCCCCAGCATTTT	TRBJ1-5	TRBV20-1	NA	NA
CSGGATFYEQYF	TGCAGCGGAGGGGCGACCTTCTACGAGCAGTACTTC	TRBJ2-7	TRBV29-1	few	NA
CASSLGAGTSGRRLTQYF	TGTGCCAGCAGCTTGGGCGCGGGAACTAGCGGCAGGCGTTTGACCCAGTACTTC	TRBJ2-5	TRBV7-2	NA	TRBD2
CAWPGYRQPQHF	TGTGCCTGGCCAGGGTACAGGCAGCCCCAGCATTTT	TRBJ1-5	TRBV30	NA	NA
CASSPGPGQASTEALF	TGTGCCAGCAGCCCAGGCCCGGGACAGGCGAGCACTGAAGCTCTCTTT	TRBJ1-1	TRBV7-3	NA	TRBD1
CASSSYGGITDTQYF	TGTGCCAGCAGTTCGTACGGGGGGATCACAGATACGCAGTATTTT	TRBJ2-3	TRBV28	once	TRBD2
CASSLSAGTEAFF	TGTGCCAGCAGCTTAAGCGCGGGCACTGAAGCTTTCTTT	TRBJ1-1	TRBV7-8	NA	NA
CASSIIPGGYEQYF	TGTGCCAGTAGTATTATACCCGGAGGTTACGAGCAGTACTTC	TRBJ2-7	TRBV19	NA	NA
CASSYSGARGSQTQYF	TGTGCCAGCAGTTACTCAGGAGCCAGGGGCAGTCAGACCCAGTACTTC	TRBJ2-5	TRBV6-5	NA	NA
CASSYTGARSFHTEAFF	TGTGCCAGCAGTTACACGGGGGCGCGTAGTTTCCACACTGAAGCTTTCTTT	TRBJ1-1	TRBV6-5	once	NA
CSARGYAVLAGGEDTQYF	TGCAGTGCTAGAGGGTATGCTGTACTAGCGGGAGGGGAGGATACGCAGTATTTT	TRBJ2-3	TRBV20-1	NA	TRBD2
CASSDGQGEGYGYTF	TGTGCCAGCAGCGACGGACAGGGAGAAGGCTATGGCTACACCTTC	TRBJ1-2	TRBV9	NA	TRBD1
CAWSVLDGEAFF	TGTGCCTGGAGTGTACTTGACGGTGAAGCTTTCTTT	TRBJ1-1	TRBV30	many	NA
CAWARDGDQPQHF	TGTGCCTGGGCCCGGGACGGGGACCAGCCCCAGCATTTT	TRBJ1-5	TRBV30	NA	NA
CAWSRGQGTFF	TGTGCCTGGAGTAGAGGACAGGGAACGTTCTTC	TRBJ2-1	TRBV30	many	TRBD1
CASRYRTGGYEQYF	TGTGCCAGCAGATACAGGACAGGGGGTTATGAGCAGTACTTC	TRBJ2-7	TRBV6-1	NA	TRBD1
CASSESGVTGELFF	TGCGCCAGCAGTGAGTCTGGGGTTACCGGGGAGCTGTTTTTT	TRBJ2-2	TRBV10-1	NA	NA
CASSPGLAGAHHEQYF	TGTGCCAGCAGCCCGGGACTAGCGGGAGCCCACCACGAGCAGTACTTC	TRBJ2-7	TRBV7-2	few	TRBD2